The clone carrying this TCR beta chain was seen ten or more times. There were TCR beta CDR3 regions amplified from RNA transcripts. Carried out on the TCR CDR3, a first-round RT-PCR used the HTBI primer set. A single record per CDR3 protein comes from TCRdb applying MiXCR to the multiplex PCR reads. The table lists about 400,000 distinct CDR3 sequences, 15% to 19% of them singletons, with 7.5% to 9% in the top ten. This sample was included in a study of T cells in Graves' hyperthyroidism and ophthalmopathy. There are 15 residues in the CDR3. Germline loops: CDR1 SNHLY, CDR2 FYNNEI. Germline trimming cut 5 bases from V and 3 bases from J; bases unmatched to any gene: 6.

The sequence was obtained from a woman younger than 35 with Graves' hyperthyroidism. The sequencing input was blood. The chain couples TRBV2 to TRBJ2-1, with 8 bases that match TRBD2. CDR3 DNA sequence: TGTGCCAGCAGTCAAACGGGAGGGTACTACAATGAGCAGTTCTTC. Protein sequence: CASSQTGGYYNEQFF.